This TCR beta chain was documented in a study of blood T cell dynamics during melanoma immunotherapy. Overall study context: Patients with metastatic melanoma got pembrolizumab or nivolumab-ipilimumab as first-line care.

Whole-study results and caveats: Whether repertoire-driving clones were melanoma-specific could not be determined.

Of note for this clone: Its antigen is unidentified.

As to time point: pre-treatment baseline. At 12 weeks after first infusion, RECIST 1.1 defined response for most patients. Prior systemic cancer therapy, immunosuppressant use and other active malignancies excluded patients. The V gene's germline CDR1 is WNHNN and CDR2 SYGVQD (reference sequence). Trimming pared 5 bases from V and 5 bases from J, leaving 19 bases between. CDR3 length equals 17 residues. TCRdb keeps only in-frame clones here, not all; method: immunoSEQ multiplex PCR. Counted here are tens of thousands of clones, about nine tenths occurring once; the ten biggest clones make up approximately 1.1%.

The specimen comprised blood, sampled from a patient treated with checkpoint blockade. The chain employs TRBV10-1 and TRBJ2-6; no definite D call. The TCR comes from a human donor with melanoma. DNA of the CDR3: TGCGCCAGCAGTCTCGAACTCGCACAAAGTCGGGCCAACGTCCTGACTTTC. Protein product: CASSLELAQSRANVLTF.